The 4 T cell receptor beta chains below come from one sample, sequenced in a study of PD-1 blockade in classical Hodgkin lymphoma. The method was immunoSEQ multiplex PCR; TCRdb's version includes in-frame clones alone and lacks a portion of them. The repertoire holds nearly 55,000 clones, over 70% seen once, with roughly 15% in the top ten. Each patient relapsed following autologous stem cell transplantation, and prior brentuximab vedotin exposure differed. The specimen was peripheral blood mononuclear cells (PBMCs), collected at baseline. The receptor set was obtained from a human donor with classical Hodgkin lymphoma.

This sequence joins TRBV6-5 and TRBJ1-2; possible D gene TRBD1, 5 bases. Per the germline V gene, CDR1 is MNHEY and CDR2 is SVGAGI. Trimming took 0 bases from V and 10 from J, leaving 21 bases between them. The CDR3 sequence is 16 residues long. The CDR3 bases are TGTGCCAGCAGTTACTCGAGTATTATCTTGGGAGGGACCTACACCTTC. Translating it yields CASSYSSIILGGTYTF.

The rearrangement links TRBV29-1 to TRBJ2-3; 7 bases agree with TRBD2. V shed 1 base, J shed 7 bases, and the junction held 11 bases outside the gene matches. The CDR3 is 15 amino acids. Germline lookup yields CDR1 SQVTM and CDR2 ANQGSEA. The CDR3 is CSVEVGWEGLNTQYF. The CDR3 coding sequence is TGCAGCGTTGAAGTGGGATGGGAGGGTTTGAATACGCAGTATTTT.

CDR3 sequence: CASSPFTTNYGYTF. The CDR3 bases are TGCGCCAGCAGCCCATTCACAACAAACTATGGCTACACCTTC. The V and J genes are TRBV4-3 and TRBJ1-2; the D is unclear. CDR3 length: 14 amino acids. The V gene's germline CDR1 is LGHNA and CDR2 YSLEER. Trimming left V 4 bases short and J 2 bases short, with 11 bases between.

This clone has just one count. This chain links TRBV6-6 with TRBJ2-7; 14 bases are shared with TRBD2. The germline CDR1 and CDR2 sequences are MNHNY and SVGAGI (reference sequence). The CDR3 totals 15 residues. Germline trimming cut 6 bases from V and 0 bases from J; bases unmatched to any gene: 1. This CDR3 reads CASRGLAGGSYEQYV. CDR3 sequence (DNA): TGTGCCAGCAGAGGACTAGCGGGAGGCTCCTACGAGCAGTACGTC.